This entry concerns a single TCR beta chain. This CDR3 has 14 residues. Germline loops: CDR1 SSHAT, CDR2 FNYEAQ (reference sequence). These data originate in a study of T cells expressing NK-cell markers. TCRdb re-called the 5' RACE reads; one entry per CDR3 protein, DNA not given. This sample contains about 260,000 distinct CDR3 sequences. The source of this sequence is a woman aged 18 to 75 in good health. The chain joins TRBV7-7 to TRBJ2-7; TCRdb picks TRBD1, but there is no DNA to check that call. The sequencing input was blood T cells: a sorted CD56 or NKG2C T cell subset, CD4+ or CD8+ T cells, or bulk PBMC T cells (not recorded which). The CDR3 reads CASSPRTGTYEQYF.